Listed here are 14 T cell receptor beta chains from one sample, sequenced in a study of blood T cell repertoires in COVID-19 (TCRdb year 2020). Library prep was done by the immunoSEQ multiplex PCR assay. The table was pulled from immuneACCESS by TCRdb, which kept in-frame rearrangements only. Such tables lose some clones; where checked, under half of the loss comes from unresolved V genes, and the rest has no known cause. The sample table records some 200,000 clones; 85% to 90% of these occur just once. The biggest ten clones account for 7% to 8% of the sample. Sequences were obtained from peripheral blood. All receptors come from a woman aged 80 or over in a cohort sampled during active or convalescent COVID-19.

This chain uses TRBV28 with TRBJ1-2; maybe TRBD1 (5 bases). The CDR3 runs to 13 residues. The germline V and J ends were trimmed by 6 bases and 2 bases, with 10 bases remaining between them. The V gene's germline CDR1 is MDHEN and CDR2 SYDVKM. CDR3 nucleotides: TGTGCCAGCAGCCCCGCAGGGAACTATGGCTACACCTTC. Amino acid sequence: CASSPAGNYGYTF.

This chain uses TRBV11-2 with TRBJ1-2; D is unresolved. Germline V gene sequence: CDR1 SGHAT, CDR2 FQNNGV. The CDR3 covers 13 residues. Trimming shortened V by 3 bases and J by 5 bases, and 10 bases separated the two germline ends. CDR3 DNA sequence: TGTGCCAGCAGCTTCCTACGTTTTTATGGCTACACCTTC. It encodes CASSFLRFYGYTF. Full variable domain (outside the CDR3, taken from reference TRBV11-2 and TRBJ1-2): EAGVAQSPRYKIIEKRQSVAFWCNPISGHATLYWYQQILGQGPKLLIQFQNNGVVDDSQLPKDRFSAERLKGVDSTLKIQPAKLEDSAVYLCASSFLRFYGYTFGSGTRLTVV.

This chain uses TRBV4-2 with TRBJ2-1; 8 bases map to TRBD2. Looked up from germline, CDR1 is LGHNA and CDR2 is YNFKEQ. V was clipped by 0 bases and J by 5 bases; unmatched bases: 6. There are 16 residues in the CDR3. The CDR3 sequence is CASSQEGTRIDNEQFF. The CDR3, as DNA: TGTGCCAGCAGCCAAGAGGGGACTAGGATCGACAATGAGCAGTTCTTC.

The J gene is TRBJ2-7, the V gene TRBV7-8, with 9 bases matching TRBD1. The CDR3 is 15 residues long. Germline V lookup: CDR1 SGHVS, CDR2 FQNEAQ. Unmatched junction bases numbered 0, after V lost 0 bases and J lost 0 bases. The CDR3 coding sequence is TGTGCCAGCAGCTTAGCGACAGGGGGCTCCTACGAGCAGTACTTC. Protein product: CASSLATGGSYEQYF.

The chain uses TRBV30 and TRBJ1-4; unclear D gene. Trimming took 6 bases from V and 6 from J, leaving 11 bases between them. Germline V CDR1 and CDR2: GTSNPN, SVGIG (reference sequence). The CDR3 is 12 residues long. The CDR3 sequence is CACRGTHEKLFF. CDR3 nucleotides: TGTGCCTGCCGGGGTACCCATGAAAAACTGTTTTTT.

The V gene is TRBV29-1, the J gene TRBJ1-4; TRBD1 aligns across 7 bases. The V gene end was trimmed by 6 bases and the J gene end by 8 bases; junction bases not matched to a gene: 9. Germline V lookup: CDR1 SQVTM, CDR2 ANQGSEA. The CDR3 has 13 residues. CDR3 nucleotide sequence: TGCAGCGTAAATCAGGGGGTTGGGGAAAAACTGTTTTTT. It is translated as CSVNQGVGEKLFF.

This clone was recorded a few times. The V and J genes are TRBV5-1 and TRBJ2-7, with 7 bases aligning to TRBD1. The trim removed 0 bases at V and 3 bases at J, leaving 6 bases unmatched. The CDR3 is 15 residues long. Looked up from germline, CDR1 is SGHRS and CDR2 is YFSETQ. The CDR3 region has the DNA TGCGCCAGCAGCTTGGCCGGGACAGACCTCTACGAGCAGTACTTC. Translating gives CASSLAGTDLYEQYF.

The chain couples TRBV11-3 to TRBJ1-5, with no clear D. V was shortened by 1 base and J by 4 bases, with 11 bases between the two germline ends. CDR1 and CDR2 from the germline V gene are SGHNT and YENEEA. The CDR3 is made up of 15 amino acids. The CDR3 nucleotides are TGTGCCAGCAGCTTAGGAGGCAGCCAGAATCAGCCCCAGCATTTT. This encodes CASSLGGSQNQPQHF.

This clone was observed a few times. This chain links TRBV29-1 with TRBJ1-6, with D maybe TRBD1 (5 bases). This CDR3 has 13 residues. V gave up 7 bases and J gave up 9 bases, with 16 bases separating them. Per the germline V gene, CDR1 is SQVTM and CDR2 is ANQGSEA. The CDR3, as DNA: TGCAGCGCAGGTGGGCCAACAGGTTCACCCCTCCACTTT. Its translation: CSAGGPTGSPLHF.

The chain carries TRBV2 and TRBJ2-4; D call uncertain. The V gene lost 6 bases and the J gene lost 8 bases, with 8 bases spanning the gap. Germline lookup yields CDR1 SNHLY and CDR2 FYNNEI. The CDR3 runs 11 residues. This chain's CDR3 is CASRKEDIQYF. CDR3 DNA sequence: TGTGCCAGCAGAAAAGAGGACATTCAGTACTTC.

The J gene is TRBJ2-1, the V gene TRBV11-2, with 8 bases matching TRBD1. Losses at the gene ends were 4 bases for V and 4 bases for J; bases not matched to a gene: 12. The CDR3 loop spans 17 amino acids. Germline V lookup: CDR1 SGHAT, CDR2 FQNNGV. The CDR3 loop reads CASSSIRDRSPYNEQFF. CDR3 nucleotide sequence: TGTGCCAGCAGCTCTATTAGGGACAGGTCCCCATACAATGAGCAGTTCTTC.

V usage is TRBV2 and J usage is TRBJ2-5, with 9 bases identical to TRBD2. V trimming: 2 bases; J trimming: 3 bases; junction bases outside the gene matches: 4. The CDR3 spans 15 residues. From germline, CDR1 is SNHLY and CDR2 FYNNEI. CDR3 sequence: CASSELVAGEETQYF. The DNA of the CDR3 is TGTGCCAGCAGTGAACTTGTAGCGGGAGAAGAGACCCAGTACTTC.

The chain combines TRBV6-6 with TRBJ1-5; tentatively, D is TRBD1 (5 bases). Germline V CDR1 and CDR2: MNHNY, SVGAGI (reference sequence). The CDR3 has 13 amino acids. V gave up 10 bases and J gave up 5 bases, with 15 bases separating them. This CDR3 is CATERDGDQPQHF. In DNA, the CDR3 is TGTGCCACCGAGCGGGACGGTGATCAGCCCCAGCATTTT.

The genes are TRBV4-3 and TRBJ1-2; TRBD1 matches 8 bases. J was trimmed by 4 bases and V by 3 bases; bases with no gene match: 10. This CDR3 has 16 amino acids. CDR1 and CDR2 from the germline V gene are LGHNA and YSLEER. The DNA of the CDR3 is TGCGCCAGCAGCCAGGCTAGACAGGGGTTGGGCTATGGCTACACCTTC. It specifies CASSQARQGLGYGYTF.